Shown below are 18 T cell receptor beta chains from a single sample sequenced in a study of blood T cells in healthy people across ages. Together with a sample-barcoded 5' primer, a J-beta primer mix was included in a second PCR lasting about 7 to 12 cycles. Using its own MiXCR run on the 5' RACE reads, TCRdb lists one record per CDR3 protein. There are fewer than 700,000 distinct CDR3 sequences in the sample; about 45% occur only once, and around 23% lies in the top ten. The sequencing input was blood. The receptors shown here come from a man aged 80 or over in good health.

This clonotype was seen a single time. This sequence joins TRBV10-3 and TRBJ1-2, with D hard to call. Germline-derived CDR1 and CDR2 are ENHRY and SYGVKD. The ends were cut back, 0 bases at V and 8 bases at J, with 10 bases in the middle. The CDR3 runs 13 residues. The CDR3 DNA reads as TGTGCCATCAGTGAGTCTAATCGGGGAGGCTACACCTTC. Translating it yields CAISESNRGGYTF.

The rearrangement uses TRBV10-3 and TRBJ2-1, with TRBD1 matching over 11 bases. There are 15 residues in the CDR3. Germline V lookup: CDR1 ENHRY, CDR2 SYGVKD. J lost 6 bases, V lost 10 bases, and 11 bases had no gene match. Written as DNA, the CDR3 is TGTGCCACTCAAGCCCGGGACAGGGGGATCAATGAGCAGTTCTTC. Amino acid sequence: CATQARDRGINEQFF.

As DNA, the CDR3 is TGCAGTGCTCCACCATACCTAGCTGCGCGGGGTACCTACAATGAGCAGTTCTTC. It encodes CSAPPYLAARGTYNEQFF. J is TRBJ2-1 and V is TRBV20-1, with D perhaps matching TRBD2 (6 bases). This CDR3 comprises 18 residues. Looked up from germline, CDR1 is DFQATT and CDR2 is SNEGSKA (reference sequence). Trimming cost V 5 bases and J 2 bases, with 25 bases left between them.

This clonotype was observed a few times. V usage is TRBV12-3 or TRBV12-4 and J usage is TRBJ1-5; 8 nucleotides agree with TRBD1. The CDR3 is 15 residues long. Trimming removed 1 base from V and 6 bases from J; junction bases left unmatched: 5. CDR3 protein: CASSLVRGRVQPQHF. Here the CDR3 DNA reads TGTGCCAGCAGTTTAGTCAGGGGGCGCGTTCAGCCCCAGCATTTT.

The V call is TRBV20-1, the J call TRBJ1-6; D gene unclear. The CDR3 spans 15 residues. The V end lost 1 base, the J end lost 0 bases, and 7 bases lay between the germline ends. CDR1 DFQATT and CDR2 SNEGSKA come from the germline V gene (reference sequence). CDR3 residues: CSARAEYSYNSPLHF. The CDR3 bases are TGCAGTGCTAGAGCAGAGTACTCCTATAATTCACCCCTCCACTTT.

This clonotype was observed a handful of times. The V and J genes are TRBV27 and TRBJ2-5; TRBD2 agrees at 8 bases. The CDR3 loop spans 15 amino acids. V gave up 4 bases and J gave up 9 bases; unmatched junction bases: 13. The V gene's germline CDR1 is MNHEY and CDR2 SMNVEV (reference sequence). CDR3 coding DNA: TGTGCCAGCAGTTCGGGAGGGGCGGGTTCTGGGGCCCAGTACTTC. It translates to CASSSGGAGSGAQYF.

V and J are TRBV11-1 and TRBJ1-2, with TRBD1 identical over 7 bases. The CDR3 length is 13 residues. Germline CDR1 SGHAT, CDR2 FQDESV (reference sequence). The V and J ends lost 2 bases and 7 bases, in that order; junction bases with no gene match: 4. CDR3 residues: CASSLTGARGYTF. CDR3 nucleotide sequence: TGTGCCAGCAGCTTAACAGGGGCACGTGGCTACACCTTC.

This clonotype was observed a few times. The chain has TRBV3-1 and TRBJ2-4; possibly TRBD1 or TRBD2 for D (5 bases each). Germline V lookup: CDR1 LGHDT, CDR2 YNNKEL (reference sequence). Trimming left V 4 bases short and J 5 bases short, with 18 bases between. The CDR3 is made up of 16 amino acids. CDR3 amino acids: CASSLLPGSAENIQYF. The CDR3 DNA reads TGTGCCAGCAGCCTCCTTCCAGGGAGCGCTGAAAACATTCAGTACTTC.

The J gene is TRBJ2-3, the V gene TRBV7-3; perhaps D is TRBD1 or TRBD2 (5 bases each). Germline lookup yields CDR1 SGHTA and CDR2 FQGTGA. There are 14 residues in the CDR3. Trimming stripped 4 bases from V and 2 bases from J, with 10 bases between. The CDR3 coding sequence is TGTGCCAGCAGCTGGGACGCCTACACAGATACGCAGTATTTT. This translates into CASSWDAYTDTQYF.

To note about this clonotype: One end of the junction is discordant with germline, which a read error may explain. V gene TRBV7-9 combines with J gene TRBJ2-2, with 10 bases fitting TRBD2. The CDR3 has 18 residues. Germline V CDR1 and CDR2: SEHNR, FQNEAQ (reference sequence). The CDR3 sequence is CANSGQASGGQNTGELFF. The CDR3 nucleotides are TGTGCCAACAGCGGCCAGGCTAGCGGGGGCCAGAACACCGGGGAGCTGTTTTTT.

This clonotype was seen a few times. Here the CDR3 DNA reads TGCAGTGCTACCCAACAGGGGGCTATAGGTGGCTACACCTTC. Protein product: CSATQQGAIGGYTF. V is TRBV20-1 and J is TRBJ1-2; 9 bases map to TRBD1. Germline assignment: CDR1 DFQATT and CDR2 SNEGSKA (reference sequence). The CDR3 runs 14 residues. The junction had 10 bases not matched to a gene; V was cut back by 4 bases and J by 7 bases.

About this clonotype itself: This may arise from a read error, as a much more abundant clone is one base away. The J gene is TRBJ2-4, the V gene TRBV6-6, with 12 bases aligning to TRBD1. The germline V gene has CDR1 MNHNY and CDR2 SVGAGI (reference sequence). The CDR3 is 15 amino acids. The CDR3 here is CAGSPGTGGGDIQYF. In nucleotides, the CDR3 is TGTGCCGGCAGCCCCGGGACAGGGGGCGGGGACATTCAGTACTTC.

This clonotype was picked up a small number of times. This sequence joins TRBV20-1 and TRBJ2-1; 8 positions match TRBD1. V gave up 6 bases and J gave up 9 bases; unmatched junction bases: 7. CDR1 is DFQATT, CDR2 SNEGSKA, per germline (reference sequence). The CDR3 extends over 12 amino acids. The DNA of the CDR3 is TGCAGTGCCGAATCAGGGGGCGGTGAGCAGTTCTTC. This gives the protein CSAESGGGEQFF.

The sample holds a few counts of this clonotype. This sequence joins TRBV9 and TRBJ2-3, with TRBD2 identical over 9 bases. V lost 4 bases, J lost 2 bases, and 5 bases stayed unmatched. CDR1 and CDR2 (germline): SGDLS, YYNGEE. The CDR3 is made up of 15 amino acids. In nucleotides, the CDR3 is TGTGCCAGCAGCACCCAGCGGGGGGTCACAGATACGCAGTATTTT. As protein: CASSTQRGVTDTQYF.

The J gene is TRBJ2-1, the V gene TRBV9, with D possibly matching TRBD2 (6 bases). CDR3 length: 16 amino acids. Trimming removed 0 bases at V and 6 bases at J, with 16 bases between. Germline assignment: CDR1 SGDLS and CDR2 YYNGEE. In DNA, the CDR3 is TGTGCCAGCAGCGTAGATCGTCAGGTCGGGGGCAATGAGCAGTTCTTC. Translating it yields CASSVDRQVGGNEQFF.

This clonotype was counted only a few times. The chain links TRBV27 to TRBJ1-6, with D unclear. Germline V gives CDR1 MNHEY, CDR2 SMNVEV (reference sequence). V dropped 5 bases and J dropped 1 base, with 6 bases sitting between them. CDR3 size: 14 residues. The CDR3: CASSLRSYNSPLHF. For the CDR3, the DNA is TGTGCCAGCAGTCTACGGTCCTATAATTCACCCCTCCACTTT.

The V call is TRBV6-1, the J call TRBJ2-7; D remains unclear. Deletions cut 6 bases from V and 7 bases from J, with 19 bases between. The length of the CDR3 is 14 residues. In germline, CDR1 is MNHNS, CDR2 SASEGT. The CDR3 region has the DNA TGTGCCAGCAGGCCTGATTTTAGTAGCCATGAGCAGTACTTC. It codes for CASRPDFSSHEQYF.

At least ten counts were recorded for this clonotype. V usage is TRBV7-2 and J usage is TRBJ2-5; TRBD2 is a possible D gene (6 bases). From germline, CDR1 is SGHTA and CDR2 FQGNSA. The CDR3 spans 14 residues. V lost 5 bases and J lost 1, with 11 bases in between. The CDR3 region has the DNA TGTGCCAGCAGCCCCCTGGGGGGCCAAGAGACCCAGTACTTC. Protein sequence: CASSPLGGQETQYF.